This T cell receptor beta chain was captured in a study of CD8+CD57+ T cells in acquired aplastic anemia. For the study at large: Mean DNA quantity obtained from sorted CD4+ and CD8+ cells was around 3.2 ug.

Genomic DNA was employed as the template in profiling TCR beta VDJ and CDR3. TCRdb reprocessed the reads via MiXCR and lists one record per CDR3 protein. This table holds 250,000 to 350,000 distinct CDR3 sequences, 56% found once. All patients picked for sequencing had shown, by flow cytometry, an expansion of CD8+CD57+ cells. The patients all had a severe acquired aplastic anemia diagnosis. The V gene's germline CDR1 is SNHLY and CDR2 FYNNEI. The CDR3 sequence is 13 residues long. V was pared by 11 bases and J by 1 base, with 13 bases between. Sequenced sample: sorted CD4+, CD8+, or CD8+CD57+ T cells (not recorded which) from PBMCs. The V and J genes are TRBV2 and TRBJ2-3; D perhaps matches TRBD2 (6 bases). The TCR was taken from a human donor with aplastic anemia. This chain's CDR3 is CAGRGRGTDTQYF. The CDR3 DNA is TGTGCCGGCCGGGGGAGAGGCACAGATACGCAGTATTTT.